Shown below are 25 T cell receptor beta chains from a single sample sequenced in a study of T cell clonality in common variable immunodeficiency. Produced via immunoSEQ multiplex PCR; TCRdb's table is partial and in-frame only. This repertoire holds about 66,000 clones, and none appear only once. The sample taken for sequencing was peripheral blood mononuclear cells. The receptor set was obtained from a person aged 18 to 75 in good health.

This clone was observed many times. The CDR3 end lies 3 residues beyond the end of the read and is filled in from the germline J gene. V usage is TRBV30 and J usage is TRBJ2-7; maybe TRBD2 (7 bases). Germline loops: CDR1 GTSNPN, CDR2 SVGIG (reference sequence). The CDR3 covers 15 residues. V was cut by 3 bases and J by 2 bases, with 17 bases left in between. The DNA read from the CDR3 is TGTGCCTGGAGCCGCGCCGGGGGGCGCGCCTACGAG. Translation gives CAWSRAGGRAYE. The complete CDR3 reads CAWSRAGGRAYEQYF.

Regarding this clone: The CDR3 end falls 3 residues outside the read, so it is completed with the germline J gene. The chain employs TRBV19 and TRBJ2-7; TRBD1 matches 8 bases. The CDR3 is made up of 15 amino acids. The V segment lost 6 bases and the J segment 0 bases; nucleotides outside the gene matches: 7. Germline assignment: CDR1 LNHDA and CDR2 SQIVND (reference sequence). The covered CDR3 bases are TGTGCCAGTAGATACGGACAGGGACGCTCCTACGAG. Its protein is CASRYGQGRSYE. From start to end, the CDR3 is CASRYGQGRSYEQYF.

This clone was seen ten or more times. The read falls 3 residues short of the CDR3 end, and the missing part is taken from the germline J gene. The chain couples TRBV20-1 to TRBJ2-7; D is possibly TRBD1 (6 bases). V was trimmed by 4 bases and J by 2 bases, leaving 15 bases between them. The CDR3 is 14 amino acids. Germline V CDR1 and CDR2: DFQATT, SNEGSKA (reference sequence). CDR3 region: CSANGVQGTYEQYF. The covered CDR3 bases are TGCAGTGCTAATGGGGTTCAGGGGACCTACGAG.

This clone was recorded at least ten times. The sequence runs out 3 residues before the end of the CDR3; the remainder is reconstructed from the germline J gene. The chain employs TRBV30 and TRBJ1-1, with D perhaps TRBD1 (6 bases). The CDR3 is made up of 15 amino acids. The germline gives CDR1 GTSNPN, CDR2 SVGIG (reference sequence). CDR3 loop: CASSGGEDHPLQAFF. The covered CDR3 bases are TGTGCTTCGAGCGGGGGCGAAGACCACCCACTACAA.

The sample holds many counts of this clone. The read terminates 3 residues before the CDR3 end, so the remaining end is supplied by the germline J gene. The rearrangement uses TRBV30 and TRBJ2-7; possibly TRBD1 for D (5 bases). CDR3 length equals 14 residues. Germline loops: CDR1 GTSNPN, CDR2 SVGIG (reference sequence). With 3 bases removed from V and 3 bases from J, the gap between germline ends came to 15 bases. This CDR3 reads CAWRGGLTGYEQYF. Incomplete CDR3 DNA: TGTGCCTGGAGGGGCGGTTTAACAGGCTACGAG. The complete variable domain, with remaining parts taken from reference TRBV30 and TRBJ2-7, reads SQTIHQWPATLVQPVGSPLSLECTVEGTSNPNLYWYRQAAGRGLQLLFYSVGIGQISSEVPQNLSASRPQDRQFILSSKKLLLSDSGFYLCAWRGGLTGYEQYFGPGTRLTVT.

This clone was detected ten times or more. The missing CDR3 end, 3 residues past where the read stops, is filled in from the germline J gene. V gene TRBV4-1 combines with J gene TRBJ1-4; D might be TRBD1 (5 bases). Trimming stripped 1 base from V and 4 bases from J, with 13 bases between. There are 16 residues in the CDR3. Germline V lookup: CDR1 MGHRA, CDR2 YSYEKL. The CDR3 here is CASSQGSGTGNEKLFF. Incomplete CDR3 DNA: TGCGCCAGCAGCCAAGGGTCCGGGACTGGTAATGAAAAA.

This clone was seen at least ten times. Partial CDR3 DNA: TGTGCCAGTAGCAGCGGGTTCGGGTATAGCAATCAGCCC. Its translation is CASSSGFGYSNQP. The complete CDR3 sequence is CASSSGFGYSNQPQHF. The chain couples TRBV19 to TRBJ1-5; no firm D call. The read gets to within 3 residues of the CDR3 end, and the germline J gene fills in the rest. Trimming took off 6 bases at V and 0 bases at J, with 15 bases between the two ends. The CDR3 is 16 amino acids. Germline CDR1 reads LNHDA; CDR2 reads SQIVND (reference sequence).

This clone was observed a handful of times. The read ends 3 residues early relative to the CDR3; the germline J gene fills the gap. The V and J genes are TRBV19 and TRBJ1-6, with D uncertain. The V end was cut by 3 bases, the J end by 2 bases, with 11 bases between. The CDR3 has 16 amino acids. In germline, CDR1 is LNHDA, CDR2 SQIVND (reference sequence). The CDR3 bases that were read are TGTGCCAGTAGTATCCGGGTTGGCCCCTATAATTCACCC. It translates to CASSIRVGPYNSP. The full-length CDR3 reads as CASSIRVGPYNSPLHF.

This clone has ten or more counts. Sequencing ends 3 residues short of the CDR3 end; the germline J gene provides the rest. The rearrangement links TRBV20-1 to TRBJ1-2; D might be TRBD1 (5 bases). The germline V and J ends were trimmed by 0 bases and 4 bases, with 6 bases remaining between them. This CDR3 is 12 amino acids long. From germline, CDR1 is DFQATT and CDR2 SNEGSKA (reference sequence). The sequenced part of the CDR3 DNA is TGCAGTGCTAGAGATGACAGCTATGGC. This codes for CSARDDSYG. The CDR3 in full is CSARDDSYGYTF.

This clone was recorded many times. The missing CDR3 end, 3 residues past where the read stops, is filled in from the germline J gene. The chain is built from TRBV19 and TRBJ1-5; D is perhaps TRBD1 (5 bases). This CDR3 region has 16 residues. Between the trimmed V and J ends, which lost 5 bases and 3 bases, there was a span of 17 bases. Per germline, CDR1 LNHDA and CDR2 SQIVND (reference sequence). The CDR3 bases that were read are TGTGCCAGTAGTTCGGGGACCGGACTATCCAATCAGCCC. Residues: CASSSGTGLSNQP. The full CDR3 sequence reads CASSSGTGLSNQPQHF.

This clone has a count of ten or more. The observed sequence ends 3 residues before the CDR3 terminus, with the missing tail filled in from the germline J gene. This chain joins TRBV7-9 and TRBJ2-5; no clear D. With 4 bases removed from V and 4 bases from J, the gap between germline ends came to 7 bases. Germline CDR1 and CDR2: SEHNR and FQNEAQ (reference sequence). The CDR3 runs 12 residues. The CDR3 DNA, read in part, is TGTGCCAGCAGCTCCCTTGTAGAGACC. This translates into CASSSLVET. The full CDR3 protein reads CASSSLVETQYF.

This clone was counted many times. The read comes to an end 3 residues before the CDR3 does, leaving the germline J gene to fill in the end. The same CDR3 can be traced to other DNA sequences in this sample. The chain carries TRBV19 and TRBJ1-5; possible D gene TRBD1, 5 bases. Trimming removed 4 bases from V and 2 bases from J, with 9 bases in between. CDR3 size: 14 residues. Per germline, CDR1 LNHDA and CDR2 SQIVND (reference sequence). CDR3 loop: CASSTTGGNQPQHF. The sequenced CDR3 bases are TGTGCCAGTAGTACCACGGGGGGCAATCAGCCC.

This clone was detected many times. The CDR3 extends 3 residues past the end of the read, so its final part is completed from the germline J gene. This sequence joins TRBV14 and TRBJ2-1, with TRBD2 matching over 8 bases. This CDR3 is 17 amino acids long. Per germline, CDR1 SGHDN and CDR2 FVKESK. After removal of 1 base from V and 2 bases from J, the junction contained 7 bases not matched to a gene. The CDR3 loop reads CASSQGRGLGPYNEQFF. The sequenced part of the CDR3 DNA is TGTGCCAGCAGCCAAGGGCGGGGACTAGGACCCTACAATGAG.

This clone has at least ten counts. The read terminates 3 residues ahead of where the CDR3 ends, so the germline J gene completes it. The chain combines TRBV5-1 with TRBJ2-2; TRBD1 might be the D (5 bases). Germline-derived CDR1 and CDR2 are SGHRS and YFSETQ. The CDR3 is made up of 14 amino acids. V was shortened by 2 bases and J by 1 base, with 6 bases between the two germline ends. The CDR3 reads CASSFRGNTGELFF. Incomplete CDR3 DNA: TGCGCCAGCAGCTTTAGGGGGAACACCGGGGAG.

This clone was seen repeatedly, ten times or more. The read ends 3 residues shy of where the CDR3 ends; the end is completed using the germline J gene. This chain links TRBV19 with TRBJ1-1; D possibly corresponds to TRBD1 (5 bases). The CDR3 has 14 amino acids. From germline, CDR1 is LNHDA and CDR2 SQIVND (reference sequence). Trimming took 2 bases from V and 0 from J, leaving 7 bases between them. The CDR3 region is CASSIWGMNTEAFF. CDR3 bases read: TGTGCCAGTAGTATATGGGGCATGAACACTGAA.

This clone occurred many times. The CDR3 end falls 3 residues outside the read, so it is completed with the germline J gene. The chain carries TRBV6-2 or TRBV6-3 and TRBJ2-7; 13 bases line up with TRBD2. CDR3 length: 14 residues. J gave up 3 bases and V 5 bases, and 1 base lay outside the gene matches. Germline CDR1 and CDR2: MNHEY and SVGEGT. The CDR3 loop reads CASSRTSGSYEQYF. The CDR3 DNA, read in part, is TGTGCCAGCAGTAGGACTAGCGGGAGCTACGAG.

Many counts were recorded for this clone. This CDR3 reads CAIMPLTVTYEQYF. The covered CDR3 bases are TGTGCCATCATGCCGCTGACAGTCACCTACGAG. The V call is TRBV10-3, the J call TRBJ2-7; possibly TRBD1 for D (5 bases). The CDR3 goes on 3 residues after the read ends, and that part is filled in from the germline J gene. The CDR3 length is 14 residues. The germline V and J ends were trimmed by 7 bases and 2 bases, with 15 bases remaining between them. The germline gives CDR1 ENHRY, CDR2 SYGVKD.

Ten or more counts support this clone. The CDR3 DNA, read in part, is TGCAGCGTTGGTGAAGGGTCCAGGCAGCCC. Its translation: CSVGEGSRQP. The CDR3 as a whole reads CSVGEGSRQPQHF. The rearrangement uses TRBV29-1 and TRBJ1-5; D gene uncertain. The read halts 3 residues ahead of the CDR3 end, with the missing end drawn from the germline J gene. V dropped 4 bases and J dropped 7 bases, with 14 bases sitting between them. CDR3 size: 13 residues. Germline-derived CDR1 and CDR2 are SQVTM and ANQGSEA.

This clone was detected many times. The read gets to within 3 residues of the CDR3 end, and the germline J gene fills in the rest. The chain joins TRBV5-4 to TRBJ2-3, with 9 bases lining up with TRBD2. The CDR3 length is 16 residues. Germline CDR1 and CDR2: SGHNT and YYREEE (reference sequence). V lost 1 base, J lost 4 bases, and 7 bases stayed unmatched. The CDR3 DNA, read in part, is TGTGCCAGCAGCTTGTGGGTCTCTAGCGGGGCAGATACG. Its translation: CASSLWVSSGADT. The full CDR3 protein reads CASSLWVSSGADTQYF.

This clone was observed at least ten times. The read ends 3 residues early relative to the CDR3; the germline J gene fills the gap. This chain uses TRBV20-1 with TRBJ1-5, with 9 bases aligning to TRBD1. V shed 7 bases and J 7 bases; nucleotides not matched to a gene: 5. Germline V gene sequence: CDR1 DFQATT, CDR2 SNEGSKA (reference sequence). The CDR3 is 12 amino acids. The CDR3 loop reads CSGGQGRQPQHF. The CDR3 bases that were read are TGCAGTGGTGGACAGGGGCGGCAGCCC.

This clone was counted many times. The read terminates 3 residues ahead of where the CDR3 ends, so the germline J gene completes it. The chain employs TRBV15 and TRBJ2-7, with D maybe TRBD1 (6 bases). The CDR3 has 15 amino acids. V was pared by 0 bases and J by 5 bases, with 14 bases between. Germline values: CDR1 LNHNV, CDR2 YYDKDF (reference sequence). CDR3: CATSREPDSAHEQYF. The part of the CDR3 DNA that was read is TGTGCCACCAGCAGAGAACCGGACAGTGCCCACGAG.

This clone was counted many times. The sequenced fragment ends 3 residues before the CDR3 boundary, so the rest is inferred from the germline J gene. V usage is TRBV19 and J usage is TRBJ1-5, with D uncertain. Trimming pared 1 base from V and 3 bases from J, leaving 4 bases between. The CDR3 is 13 residues long. CDR1 is LNHDA, CDR2 SQIVND, per germline (reference sequence). The part of the CDR3 DNA that was read is TGTGCCAGTAGTATAGCCATCAATCAGCCC. Residues: CASSIAINQP. The whole CDR3 is CASSIAINQPQHF.

Ten or more counts support this clone. The read terminates 3 residues ahead of where the CDR3 ends, so the germline J gene completes it. The rearrangement uses TRBV5-1 and TRBJ1-1; D uncertain. Germline-derived CDR1 and CDR2 are SGHRS and YFSETQ. Trimming removed 1 base at V and 1 base at J, with 8 bases between. This CDR3 spans 14 amino acids. CDR3 sequence: CASSLSATNTEAFF. The CDR3 DNA, read in part, is TGCGCCAGCAGCTTGTCAGCGACGAACACTGAA.

A note on this clone: The read halts 3 residues ahead of the CDR3 end, with the missing end drawn from the germline J gene. The V and J genes are TRBV30 and TRBJ2-2; 7 bases map to TRBD1. In germline, CDR1 is GTSNPN, CDR2 SVGIG (reference sequence). V trimming: 4 bases; J trimming: 0 bases; junction bases outside the gene matches: 2. The CDR3 has 14 residues. The DNA read from the CDR3 is TGTGCCTGGACGGGACAGACGAACACCGGGGAG. Amino acids: CAWTGQTNTGE. In full, the CDR3 is CAWTGQTNTGELFF.

This clone was seen at least ten times. Sequencing ends 3 residues short of the CDR3 end; the germline J gene provides the rest. The genes are TRBV20-1 and TRBJ2-3; D gene ambiguous. Germline V lookup: CDR1 DFQATT, CDR2 SNEGSKA (reference sequence). The CDR3 loop spans 11 amino acids. The V end was cut by 5 bases, the J end by 4 bases, with 7 bases between. The DNA read from the CDR3 is TGCAGTGCTCGACAAGCAGATACG. Translation: CSARQADT. The whole CDR3 is CSARQADTQYF.